This is a list of T cell receptor beta chains from one sample in a study of Graves' ophthalmopathy and Graves' hyperthyroidism. TCRdb ran MiXCR on the multiplex PCR reads and lists one entry per CDR3 protein. The repertoire consists of about 500,000 distinct CDR3 sequences, with 35% to 45% occurring once and the leading ten covering about 4.6%. Sequencing was carried out using peripheral blood or thyroid tissue (not recorded which). These receptors were collected from an adult man with Graves' hyperthyroidism. CDR3s include the opening cysteine and the closing phenylalanine or tryptophan. The order of the fields is clone size, J gene, D gene, V gene, CDR3 DNA, CDR3 protein. A D gene is named only where the DNA matches it firmly. Only part of the rows carry a size: once, few, many, or a class if the clone is expanded.

>-|TRBJ1-1|-|TRBV12-3/TRBV12-4
TGTGCCAGCAGGCCCCACAGAGGAGACTCGGGAACTGAAGCTTTCTTT
CASRPHRGDSGTEAFF
>few|TRBJ2-7|-|TRBV28
TGTGCCAGCCTCTTCCCCGGGGGACGCTACGAGCAGTACTTC
CASLFPGGRYEQYF
>-|TRBJ2-7|-|TRBV5-8
TGTGCCAGCAGCTTCGGCAGGATGGGGGAGCAGTACTTC
CASSFGRMGEQYF
>-|TRBJ2-3|-|TRBV2
TGTGCCAGCGGAATCACAGATACGCAGTATTTT
CASGITDTQYF
>-|TRBJ2-5|TRBD2|TRBV5-4
TGTGCCAGCAGCTTGGGATTAGCGGGCGTACTGCCCGGGGAGACCCAGTACTTC
CASSLGLAGVLPGETQYF
>many|TRBJ1-6|-|TRBV20-1
TGCAGTGCTAGAGTGGACGGAAATTCACCCCTCCACTTT
CSARVDGNSPLHF
>many|TRBJ1-6|-|TRBV9
TGTGCCAGCAGCGTACAGGAGTATTCACCCCTCCACTTT
CASSVQEYSPLHF
>once|TRBJ1-5|-|TRBV7-2
TGTGCCAGCAGCTTAGAAGCAGCTAGCAATCAGCCCCAGCATTTT
CASSLEAASNQPQHF
>few|TRBJ2-5|-|TRBV24-1
TGTGCCACCGCAATGAAAACCGGGACATCAAACCAAGAGACCCAGTACTTC
CATAMKTGTSNQETQYF
>-|TRBJ2-2|TRBD2|TRBV9
TGTGCCAGCAGCGTTAGCGGGAGGTTCACCGGGGAGCCGTTTTTT
CASSVSGRFTGEPFF
>many|TRBJ1-1|-|TRBV6-1
TGTGCCAGCTGGACGTTTTCAATGAACACTGAAGCTTTCTTT
CASWTFSMNTEAFF
>-|TRBJ2-7|-|TRBV29-1
TGCAGCGCCCAACAAGGGGACTACGAGCAGTACTTC
CSAQQGDYEQYF
>few|TRBJ2-2|TRBD1|TRBV5-1
TGCGCCAGCAGCCACCCGGACAGGGGCTCCGGGGAGCTGTTTTTT
CASSHPDRGSGELFF
>many|TRBJ1-2|TRBD1|TRBV20-1
TGCAGTGCTAGAGCCCCGACAGGGGAAGGGGGCTACACCTTC
CSARAPTGEGGYTF
>-|TRBJ1-2|-|TRBV7-9
TGTGCCAGCAGTTTATCCCACGGGGCCCGGGGTGTGGGCTACACCTTC
CASSLSHGARGVGYTF
>-|TRBJ1-2|-|TRBV12-3/TRBV12-4
TGTGCCAGCAGCCGGGTGGGTGGGAGCTACAGATGGATTGACTACACCTTC
CASSRVGGSYRWIDYTF
>-|TRBJ2-7|-|TRBV2
TGTGCCAGCAGCGCGCAGACAGGAAGCTCCTACGAGCAGTACTTC
CASSAQTGSSYEQYF
>-|TRBJ2-5|-|TRBV7-3
TGTGCCAGCAGCTCGGAGTCAGGAGATACGCAGTACTTC
CASSSESGDTQYF
>many|TRBJ2-5|-|TRBV10-3
TGTGCCATCAGTGAGGCCAGGGTTGAGACCCAGTACTTC
CAISEARVETQYF
>many|TRBJ1-4|-|TRBV7-2
TGTGCCAGCAGCCCCGAGGCCGGTAAAAGAGAAAAACTGTTTTTT
CASSPEAGKREKLFF
>few|TRBJ2-7|-|TRBV28
TGTGCCAGCAGTTCCCTGGAGGTCAACTCCTACGAGCAGTACTTC
CASSSLEVNSYEQYF
>many|TRBJ1-2|-|TRBV6-5
TGTGCCAGCAGTTACTCGGCCAGAGGTGGCTACACCTTC
CASSYSARGGYTF
>few|TRBJ2-2|TRBD2|TRBV6-5
TGTGCCAGCAGTTGGACTAGCGAGGACGGGGAGCTGTTTTTT
CASSWTSEDGELFF
>many|TRBJ2-5|TRBD1|TRBV2
TGTGCCAGCAAGTCGGAACAGGGGGCTATCGAGACCCAGTACTTC
CASKSEQGAIETQYF
>-|TRBJ2-7|-|TRBV10-3
TGTGCCAGCAGTGACGTAAAGGGGGTGCCTTCCTACGAGCAGTACTTC
CASSDVKGVPSYEQYF
>-|TRBJ2-5|-|TRBV20-1
TGCAGTGCTAGCAGTTGGGGCAGTGGGGAGACCCAGTACTTC
CSASSWGSGETQYF
>-|TRBJ2-1|TRBD2|TRBV11-2
TGTGCCAGCAGCTACCGGGGGGATGAGCAGTTCTTC
CASSYRGDEQFF
>many|TRBJ2-7|TRBD2|TRBV12-5
TGTGCTAGTGGTTTGGTCGGCGGGGGCGAGCAGTACTTC
CASGLVGGGEQYF
>-|TRBJ2-4|-|TRBV12-3/TRBV12-4
TGTGCCAGCAGCCAGGTACAGAGGGACATTCAGTACTTC
CASSQVQRDIQYF
>-|TRBJ2-7|TRBD2|TRBV20-1
TGCAGTGCCCCGGGGAGTTTGGCGGGGGGAACCTACGAGCAGTACTTC
CSAPGSLAGGTYEQYF
>many|TRBJ1-1|-|TRBV5-1
TGCGCCAGCAGCTTGAAAGGGGACCCAAAAGCTTTCTTT
CASSLKGDPKAFF
>few|TRBJ2-7|-|TRBV2
TGTGCCAGCAGTGACGTAACAGGACGCTACGAGCAGTACTTC
CASSDVTGRYEQYF
>-|TRBJ1-2|-|TRBV29-1
TGCAGCGTAGATCAGGGTGCGCACTATGGCTACACCTTC
CSVDQGAHYGYTF
>-|TRBJ2-5|-|TRBV15
TGTGCCACCAGCAGCCCAAGGACTCTCGGGGATACGCAGTACTTC
CATSSPRTLGDTQYF
>-|TRBJ1-5|-|TRBV2
TGTGCCAGCAGAGCGGGCCTTTATAGCAATCAGCCCCAGCATTTT
CASRAGLYSNQPQHF
>many|TRBJ1-1|-|TRBV13
TGTGCCAGCAGCTTCAACGAGCCTGAAGCTTTCTTT
CASSFNEPEAFF
>-|TRBJ1-5|TRBD1|TRBV6-1
TGTGCCAGCAGTGAATGGGGTCCACAGGGGGCAGGTCAGCCCCAGCATTTT
CASSEWGPQGAGQPQHF
>-|TRBJ2-2|-|TRBV20-1
TGCAGTGGACAGCGACTAAACACCGGGGAGCTGTTTTTT
CSGQRLNTGELFF
>many|TRBJ2-2|-|TRBV2
TGTGCCAGCAATATTATCAGGGACCCCGGGGAGCTGTTTTTT
CASNIIRDPGELFF
>once|TRBJ2-3|TRBD2|TRBV15
TGTGCCACCAGCAGAGGACGGGGGGTCGGCACAGATACGCAGTATTTT
CATSRGRGVGTDTQYF
>-|TRBJ1-2|TRBD1|TRBV2
TGTGCCAGCAGTGGAGACAGGGGGGACTATGGCTACACCTTC
CASSGDRGDYGYTF
>-|TRBJ1-1|-|TRBV2
TGTGCCAGCATTAGAGGGGGACAATTGAACACTGAAGCTTTCTTT
CASIRGGQLNTEAFF
>-|TRBJ1-1|-|TRBV27
TGTGCCAGCAGTTTGAGAAAAGGGGGACGGGGTACTGAAGCTTTCTTT
CASSLRKGGRGTEAFF
>-|TRBJ1-5|-|TRBV7-2
TGTGCTAGAGAACGGGGGCTTCAGCCCCAGCATTTT
CARERGLQPQHF
>few|TRBJ2-5|-|TRBV3-1
TGTGCCAGCAGCCGAGAAGACGGAGACCAAGAGACCCAGTACTTC
CASSREDGDQETQYF
>few|TRBJ1-2|-|TRBV19
TGTGCCAGTAACAACCCCGGGACACCTACTAACTATGGCTACACCTTC
CASNNPGTPTNYGYTF
>-|TRBJ2-5|TRBD2|TRBV10-3
TGTGCCACACAACTAGCGGCCCAAGAGACCCAGTACTTC
CATQLAAQETQYF
>-|TRBJ1-4|-|TRBV24-1
TGTGCCACCAGTGACCCCGAGGTGGCGATGAGGAAACTGTTTTTT
CATSDPEVAMRKLFF
>-|TRBJ1-4|TRBD1|TRBV7-2
TGTGCCAGCAGCTTACAGGGGGCGCGTAATGAAAAACTGTTTTTT
CASSLQGARNEKLFF
>-|TRBJ1-3|-|TRBV2
TGTGCCAGCAGCGCGAGCCCCCGCAGGGAGGAGGGCTACACCATATATTTT
CASSASPRREEGYTIYF
>-|TRBJ1-1|TRBD1|TRBV29-1
TGCAGCGTTGAAACCGGGACAGGGGACAATGAGCAGTTCTTT
CSVETGTGDNEQFF
>many|TRBJ2-5|TRBD2|TRBV29-1
TGCAGCGTCAACAACCGACTAGCGGGAGGAGAGACCCAGTACTTC
CSVNNRLAGGETQYF
>-|TRBJ1-2|-|TRBV29-1
TGCAGCGTTGAAGGCCCAATAAGGAATGGCTACACCTTC
CSVEGPIRNGYTF
>many|TRBJ1-6|-|TRBV12-3/TRBV12-4
TGTGCCAGCAGTTTGGCGGGGTATAATTCACCCCTCCACTTT
CASSLAGYNSPLHF
>many|TRBJ2-5|TRBD1|TRBV11-2
TGTGCCAGCAGCCCGGCTACAGGGGTCGGAGAGACCCAGTACTTC
CASSPATGVGETQYF
>many|TRBJ2-5|TRBD1|TRBV9
TGTGCCAGCAGCGAGAAGACCGGGACAGGAGCGGAGACCCAGTACTTC
CASSEKTGTGAETQYF